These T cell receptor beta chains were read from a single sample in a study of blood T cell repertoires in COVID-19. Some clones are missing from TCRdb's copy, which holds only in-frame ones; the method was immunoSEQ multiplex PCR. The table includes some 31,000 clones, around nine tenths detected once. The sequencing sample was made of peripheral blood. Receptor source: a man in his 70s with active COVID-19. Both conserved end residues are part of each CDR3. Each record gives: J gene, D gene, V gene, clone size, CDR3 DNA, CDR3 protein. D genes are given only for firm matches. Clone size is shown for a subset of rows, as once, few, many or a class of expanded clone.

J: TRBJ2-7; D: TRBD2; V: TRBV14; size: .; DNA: TGTGCCAGCAGCCACCCAACCCAGCTAGCGGGAGTCCACGAGCAGTACTTC; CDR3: CASSHPTQLAGVHEQYF
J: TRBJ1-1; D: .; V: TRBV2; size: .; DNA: TGTGCCAGCAGTGAGAACAGGGCGGTCATGAACACTGAAGCTTTCTTT; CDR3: CASSENRAVMNTEAFF
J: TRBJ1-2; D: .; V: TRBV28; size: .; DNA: TGTGCCAGCAGTTTAGATTTCGGGGTAGGCGGCTACACCTTC; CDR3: CASSLDFGVGGYTF
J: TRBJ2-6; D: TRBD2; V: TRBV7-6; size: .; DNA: TGTGCCAGCAGCCCAAAACTAGCGGGAGCAGGGGCCAACGTCCTGACTTTC; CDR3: CASSPKLAGAGANVLTF
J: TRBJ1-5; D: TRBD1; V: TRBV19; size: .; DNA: TGTGCCAGTAGTATAGATGGACAGGGGAGAAATCAGCCCCAGCATTTT; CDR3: CASSIDGQGRNQPQHF
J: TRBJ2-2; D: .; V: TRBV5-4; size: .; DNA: TGTGCCAGCAGCACCGGGAGGAACACCGGGGAGCTGTTTTTT; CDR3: CASSTGRNTGELFF
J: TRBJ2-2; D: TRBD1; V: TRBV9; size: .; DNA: TGTGCCAGCAGTACTCAGGGACAGCCGAACACCGGGGAGCTGTTTTTT; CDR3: CASSTQGQPNTGELFF
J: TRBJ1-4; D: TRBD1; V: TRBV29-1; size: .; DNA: TGCAGCGTTGGCTTCTCAATTTCCAGGGGGCGCGAAGAAAAACTGTTTTTT; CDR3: CSVGFSISRGREEKLFF
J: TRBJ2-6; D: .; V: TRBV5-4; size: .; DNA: TGTGCCAGCAGCTTGGGACACTTCTCTGGGGCCAACGTCCTGACTTTC; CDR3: CASSLGHFSGANVLTF
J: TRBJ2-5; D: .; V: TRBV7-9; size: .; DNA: TGTGCCAGCAGCTTAGCGGAGGTGAGAGGAGAGACCCAGTACTTC; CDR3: CASSLAEVRGETQYF
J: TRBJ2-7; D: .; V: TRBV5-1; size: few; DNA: TGCGCCAGCAGCTTGGAGACAGGCTTCGAGCAGTACTTC; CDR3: CASSLETGFEQYF
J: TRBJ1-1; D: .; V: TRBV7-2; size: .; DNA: TGTGCCAGCAGGCAAGCGCGGAACACTGAAGCTTTCTTT; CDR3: CASRQARNTEAFF
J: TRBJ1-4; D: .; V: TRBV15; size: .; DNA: TGTGCCACCAGCAGAGGGGGCGCGGATGAAAAACTGTTTTTT; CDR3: CATSRGGADEKLFF
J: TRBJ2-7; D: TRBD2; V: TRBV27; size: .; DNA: TGTGCCAGCAGTAAACTAGCGGGAGGATGGGGAAGCAACGAGCAGTACTTC; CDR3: CASSKLAGGWGSNEQYF
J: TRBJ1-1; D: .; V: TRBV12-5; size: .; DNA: TGTGCTAGTGGTTTGGTACTGTCAGGCAGCCCTGAAGCTTTCTTT; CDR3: CASGLVLSGSPEAFF
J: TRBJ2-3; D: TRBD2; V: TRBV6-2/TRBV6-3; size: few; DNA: TGTGCCAGCAGTTACGCCGGGACTAGCGGGAGAGCAGATACGCAGTATTTT; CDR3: CASSYAGTSGRADTQYF
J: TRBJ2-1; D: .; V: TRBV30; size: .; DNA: TGTGCCTGGAGCCGCGCCTCTGGACTTGGAGATGAGCAGTTCTTC; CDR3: CAWSRASGLGDEQFF
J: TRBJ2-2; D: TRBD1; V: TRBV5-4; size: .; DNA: TGTGCCAGCAGCTTGCCCACAGGGGGCACCACCGGGGAGCTGTTTTTT; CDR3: CASSLPTGGTTGELFF
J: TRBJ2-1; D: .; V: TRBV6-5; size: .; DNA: TGTGCCAGCAGTTACTCCTGGGCCGACAATGAGCAGTTCTTC; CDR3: CASSYSWADNEQFF
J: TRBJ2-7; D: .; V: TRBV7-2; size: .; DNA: TGTGCCAGCAGCACATCAACAAAGAACTACGAGCAGTACTTC; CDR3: CASSTSTKNYEQYF
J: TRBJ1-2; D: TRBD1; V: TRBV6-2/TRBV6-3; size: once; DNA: TGTGCCAGCAGTGCCTCGAACAGGGGTGGCTACACCTTC; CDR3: CASSASNRGGYTF
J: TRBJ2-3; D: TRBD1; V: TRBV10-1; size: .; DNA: TGCGCCAGCAGTGAGCGTGAAGGGGGCTACTCCGATACGCAGTATTTT; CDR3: CASSEREGGYSDTQYF
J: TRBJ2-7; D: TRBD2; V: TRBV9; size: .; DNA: TGTGCCAGCAGCGCCAGCCCAGCGGGAGAAATAGAGCAGTACTTC; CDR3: CASSASPAGEIEQYF
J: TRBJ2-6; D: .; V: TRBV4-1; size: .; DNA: TGCGCCAGCAGCCAAGGTCGCGGGAACGCTGGGGCCAACGTCCTGACTTTC; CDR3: CASSQGRGNAGANVLTF
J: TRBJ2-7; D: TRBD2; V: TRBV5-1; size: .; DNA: TGCGCCAGCAGCAAAGGGACTAGCGGGAGTCCCCGCTCCTACGAGCAGTACTTC; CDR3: CASSKGTSGSPRSYEQYF
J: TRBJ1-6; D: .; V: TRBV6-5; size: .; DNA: TGTGCCAGCAGTTACCCGAATTCACCCCTCCACTTT; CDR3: CASSYPNSPLHF
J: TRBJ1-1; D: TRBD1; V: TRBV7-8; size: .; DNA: TGTGCCAGCAGCACCGGACAGGGGAACACTGAAGCTTTCTTT; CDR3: CASSTGQGNTEAFF
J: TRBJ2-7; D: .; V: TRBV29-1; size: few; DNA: TGCAGCGTTGAGGGTTTTGGCAGGACCTACGAGCAGTACTTC; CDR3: CSVEGFGRTYEQYF
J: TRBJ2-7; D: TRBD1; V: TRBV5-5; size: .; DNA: TGTGCCAGCAGCGCGACGGGGACAGTTACCTACGAGCAGTACTTC; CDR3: CASSATGTVTYEQYF
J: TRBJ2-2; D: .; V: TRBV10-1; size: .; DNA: TGCGCCAGCAGTGTCAGGGTTCCCGGGGAGCTGTTTTTT; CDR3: CASSVRVPGELFF
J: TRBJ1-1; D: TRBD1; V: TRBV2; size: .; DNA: TGTGCCAGCAAAAGACAGGGGTACACTGAAGCTTTCTTT; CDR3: CASKRQGYTEAFF
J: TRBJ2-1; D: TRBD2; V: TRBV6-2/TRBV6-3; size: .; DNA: TGTGCCAGCAGTGGCCCTAGCGGGAGCTATGAGCAGTTCTTC; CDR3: CASSGPSGSYEQFF
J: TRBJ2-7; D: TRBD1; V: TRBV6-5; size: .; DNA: TGTGCCAGCAGTTACTCTGACAGGGGCAAGGGAGAGCAGTACTTC; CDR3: CASSYSDRGKGEQYF
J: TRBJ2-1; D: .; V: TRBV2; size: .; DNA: TGTGCCAGCAGTGACACGAGCTCCTACAATGAGCAGTTCTTC; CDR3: CASSDTSSYNEQFF
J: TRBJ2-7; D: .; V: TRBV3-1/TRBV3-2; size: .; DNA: TGTGCCAGCAGCTTCCTGGACAAGTCCTACGAGCAGTACTTC; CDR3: CASSFLDKSYEQYF
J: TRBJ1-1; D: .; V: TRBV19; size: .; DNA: TGTGCCAGTAGTATCGGGACATTTACTGAAGCTTTCTTT; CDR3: CASSIGTFTEAFF
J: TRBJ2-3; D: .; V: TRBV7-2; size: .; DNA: TGTGCCAGCAGCTCCTACACAGATACGCAGTATTTT; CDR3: CASSSYTDTQYF
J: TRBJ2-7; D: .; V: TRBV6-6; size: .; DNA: TGTGCCAGCAGTTACTCAACCGCTAGTAGCTCCTACGAGCAGTACTTC; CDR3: CASSYSTASSSYEQYF
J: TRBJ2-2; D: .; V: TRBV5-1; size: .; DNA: TGCGCCAGCGGCCGGGATAGCGGGAACACCGGGGAGCTGTTTTTT; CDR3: CASGRDSGNTGELFF
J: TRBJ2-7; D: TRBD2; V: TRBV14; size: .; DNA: TGTGCCAGCAGCCAAGGGTGGACTAGCGGGACCTACGAGCAGTACTTC; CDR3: CASSQGWTSGTYEQYF
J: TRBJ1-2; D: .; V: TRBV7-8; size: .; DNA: TGTGCCAGCAGCTCCCCCGTGGGAGGGAGCGTCTACACCTTC; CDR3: CASSSPVGGSVYTF
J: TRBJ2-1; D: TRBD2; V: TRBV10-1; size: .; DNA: TGCGCCAGCAGTGCTAGCGGGAGAGTCAATGAGCAGTTCTTC; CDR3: CASSASGRVNEQFF
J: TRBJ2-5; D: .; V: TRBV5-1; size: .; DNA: TGCGCCAGCAGCTTGGACGGGACAACTAACCAAGAGACCCAGTACTTC; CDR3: CASSLDGTTNQETQYF
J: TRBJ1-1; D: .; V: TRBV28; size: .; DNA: TGTGCCAGCAGTTATACGGTAGGAGTGCTGGAGTCCGAAGCTTTCTTT; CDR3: CASSYTVGVLESEAFF
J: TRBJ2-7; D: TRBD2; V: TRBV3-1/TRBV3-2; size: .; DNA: TGTGCCAGCGGTACTAGCGGGAGTAACTACGAGCAGTACTTC; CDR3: CASGTSGSNYEQYF
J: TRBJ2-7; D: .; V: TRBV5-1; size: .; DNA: TGCGCCAGCAGCTTGGAGACTACCTACGAGCAGTACTTC; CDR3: CASSLETTYEQYF
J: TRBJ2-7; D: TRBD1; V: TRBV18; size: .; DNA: TGTGCCAGCTCATCCGGGACAGGGTACTACGAGCAGTACTTC; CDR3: CASSSGTGYYEQYF
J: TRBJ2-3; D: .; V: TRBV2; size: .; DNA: TGTGCCAGCGGGGGGACCGGGGCAGATACGCAGTATTTT; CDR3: CASGGTGADTQYF
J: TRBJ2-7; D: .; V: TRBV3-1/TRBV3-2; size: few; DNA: TGTGCCAGCAGCCCCGGGGTCGGCCACGAGCAGTACTTC; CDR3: CASSPGVGHEQYF
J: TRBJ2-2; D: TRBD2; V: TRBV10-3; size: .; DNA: TGTGCCATCAGTGGGGGGGCTAGCGGGCCGACCGGGGAGCTGTTTTTT; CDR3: CAISGGASGPTGELFF
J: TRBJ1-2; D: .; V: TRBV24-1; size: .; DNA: TGTGCCACCAGTGATTCTGGTACAGACCCCTATGGCTACACCTTC; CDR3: CATSDSGTDPYGYTF
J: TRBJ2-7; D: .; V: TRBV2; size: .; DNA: TGTGCCATGCGACACAGCCTGATGGGCCCCTACGAGCAGTACTTC; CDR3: CAMRHSLMGPYEQYF
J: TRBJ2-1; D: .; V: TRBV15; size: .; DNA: TGTGCGACTAGGGGAGCGGACAATGAGCAGTTCTTC; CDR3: CATRGADNEQFF
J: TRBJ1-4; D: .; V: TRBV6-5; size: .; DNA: TGTGCCAGCAGTTACTCGCCAGGGGCGGGTGAAAAACTGTTTTTT; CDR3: CASSYSPGAGEKLFF
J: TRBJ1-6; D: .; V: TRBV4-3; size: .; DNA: TGCGCCAGCAGCCAAGAGTCCAGGCCCTATAATTCACCCCTCCACTTT; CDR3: CASSQESRPYNSPLHF